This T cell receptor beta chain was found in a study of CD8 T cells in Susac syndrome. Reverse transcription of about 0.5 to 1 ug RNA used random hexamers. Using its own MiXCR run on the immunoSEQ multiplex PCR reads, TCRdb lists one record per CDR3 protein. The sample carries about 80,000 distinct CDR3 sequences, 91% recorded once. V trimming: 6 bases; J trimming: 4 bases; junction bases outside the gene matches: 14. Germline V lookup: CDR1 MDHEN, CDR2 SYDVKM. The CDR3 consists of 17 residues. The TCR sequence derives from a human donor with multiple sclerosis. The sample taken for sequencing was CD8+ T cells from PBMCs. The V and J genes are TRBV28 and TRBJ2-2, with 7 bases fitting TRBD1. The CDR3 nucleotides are TGTGCCAGCAGCCTGAGATTGAGGGGGCTCCTCACCGGGGAGCTGTTTTTT. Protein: CASSLRLRGLLTGELFF.